This T cell receptor beta chain was captured by sequencing in a study of control samples from healthy donors and cancer patients. Germline CDR1 reads MNHEY; CDR2 reads SMNVEV (reference sequence). The CDR3 is made up of 16 amino acids. The V end was cut by 5 bases, the J end by 9 bases, with 20 bases between. Sequenced by immunoSEQ multiplex PCR; TCRdb stores in-frame clones only, minus some. The sample has fewer than 95,000 clones, about 88% seen once. The clonotype originates from a woman aged 50 to 65 in good health. The chain couples TRBV27 to TRBJ1-6; D is possibly TRBD1 (6 bases). The sample was blood. CDR3 residues: CASSGRGPNRASPLHF. Written as DNA, the CDR3 is TGTGCCAGCAGTGGCCGCGGTCCTAACAGGGCTTCACCCCTCCACTTT.